There are many counts of the clone carrying this T cell receptor beta chain. The antigen remains undetermined. Trimming took 0 bases from V and 8 from J; bases not matched to a gene: 8. There are 15 residues in the CDR3. Germline V gene sequence: CDR1 SGDLS, CDR2 YYNGEE. This record belongs to a study of T-cell reconstitution after alpha-beta-depleted transplantation in children. Study-wide findings and caveats: The study traced high day-60 TCRbeta diversity in some patients to surviving recipient T cells and thymic progenitors. A year had passed since transplant, and T-cell counts and diversity by then came mostly from newly produced T cells. Several hundred expanded graft clones reportedly were the source of alpha-beta T cells about two months after transplant.

It was with unique molecular identifiers that the TCRbeta library was prepared. Each CDR3 protein is one row after TCRdb ran MiXCR on the PCR reads. The sample records fewer than 550,000 distinct CDR3 sequences, about an eighth being singletons. This chain connects TRBV9 to TRBJ2-1; 7 positions agree with TRBD2. Sequences were derived from PBMCs, mostly from graft donor cells, sampled 180 days after TCRalphabeta/CD19-depleted stem cell transplant. This TCR derives from a female patient younger than 10 who had a stem cell transplant for aplastic anemia, so the T cells may come from the graft donor. The CDR3 DNA reads TGTGCCAGCAGCGTAGGCGGGAGTGAGATGGATGAGCAGTTCTTC. This encodes CASSVGGSEMDEQFF.